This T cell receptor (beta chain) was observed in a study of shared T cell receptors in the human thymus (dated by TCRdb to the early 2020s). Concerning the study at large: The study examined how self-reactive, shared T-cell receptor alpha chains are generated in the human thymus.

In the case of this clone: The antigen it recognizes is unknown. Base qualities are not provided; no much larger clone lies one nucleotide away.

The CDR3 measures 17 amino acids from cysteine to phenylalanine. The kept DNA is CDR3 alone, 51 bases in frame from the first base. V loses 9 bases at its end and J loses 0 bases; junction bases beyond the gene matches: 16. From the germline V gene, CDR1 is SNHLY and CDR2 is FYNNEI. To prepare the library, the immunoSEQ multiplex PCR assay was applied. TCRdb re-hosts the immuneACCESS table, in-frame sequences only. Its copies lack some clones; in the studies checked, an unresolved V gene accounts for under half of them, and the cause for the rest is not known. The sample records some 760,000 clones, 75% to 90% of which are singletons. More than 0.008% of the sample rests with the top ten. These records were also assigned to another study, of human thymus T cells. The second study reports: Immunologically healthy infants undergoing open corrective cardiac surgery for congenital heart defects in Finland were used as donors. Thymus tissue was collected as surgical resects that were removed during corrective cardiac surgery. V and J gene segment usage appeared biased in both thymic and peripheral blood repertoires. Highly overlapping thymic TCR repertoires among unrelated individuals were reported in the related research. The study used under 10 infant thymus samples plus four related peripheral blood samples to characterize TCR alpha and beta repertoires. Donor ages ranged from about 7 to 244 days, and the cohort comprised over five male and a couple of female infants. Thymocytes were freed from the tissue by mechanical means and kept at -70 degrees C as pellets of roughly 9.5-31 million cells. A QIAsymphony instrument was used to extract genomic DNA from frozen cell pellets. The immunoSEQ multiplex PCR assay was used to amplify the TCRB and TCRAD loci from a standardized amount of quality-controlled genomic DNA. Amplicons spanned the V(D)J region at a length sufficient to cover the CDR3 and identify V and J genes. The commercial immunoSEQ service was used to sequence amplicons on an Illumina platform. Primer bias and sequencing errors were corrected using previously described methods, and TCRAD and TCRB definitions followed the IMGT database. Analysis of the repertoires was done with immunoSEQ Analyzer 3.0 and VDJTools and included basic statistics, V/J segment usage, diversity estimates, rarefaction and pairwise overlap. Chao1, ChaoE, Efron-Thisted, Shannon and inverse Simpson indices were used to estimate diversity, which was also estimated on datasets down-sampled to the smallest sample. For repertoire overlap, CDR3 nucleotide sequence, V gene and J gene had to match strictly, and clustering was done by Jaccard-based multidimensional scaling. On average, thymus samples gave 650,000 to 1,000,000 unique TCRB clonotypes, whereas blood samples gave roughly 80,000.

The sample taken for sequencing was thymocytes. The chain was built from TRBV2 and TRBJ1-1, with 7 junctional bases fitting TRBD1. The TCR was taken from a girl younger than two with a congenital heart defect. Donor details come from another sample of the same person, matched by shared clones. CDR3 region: CARMTGLTVPMNTEAFF. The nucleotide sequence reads TGTGCCAGGATGACAGGGTTGACCGTCCCAATGAACACTGAAGCTTTCTTT.